A selection of T cell receptor beta chains follows, all from one sample in a study of regulatory T cells. TCRdb's copy holds only in-frame clones and misses some; the assay was immunoSEQ multiplex PCR. The sample records about 18,000 clones, 92% being singletons. Sequenced material: CD8+ T cells sorted from blood. The receptors derive from a person aged 18 to 35 with CD3G deficiency. Each CDR3 is given with its conserved first and last residue. D genes are given only for firm matches. Clone sizes are given selectively: once, few, many, or a class where the clone is expanded.

J gene: TRBJ2-1; D gene: .; clone size: .; V gene: TRBV19; CDR3 DNA: TGTGCCAGTAGTATTTCGCCCAACAATGAGCAGTTCTTC; CDR3 protein: CASSISPNNEQFF
J gene: TRBJ2-5; D gene: .; clone size: .; V gene: TRBV5-1; CDR3 DNA: TGCGCCAGCAGCTTGGAAAGGGTTGGAGAGACCCAGTACTTC; CDR3 protein: CASSLERVGETQYF
J gene: TRBJ1-1; D gene: .; clone size: .; V gene: TRBV28; CDR3 DNA: TGTGCCAGCAGTGGGGACCATACTGAAGCTTTCTTT; CDR3 protein: CASSGDHTEAFF
J gene: TRBJ2-7; D gene: .; clone size: .; V gene: TRBV6-6; CDR3 DNA: TGTGCCAGCAGAACCGGGACGGCTGCCTACGAGCAGTACTTC; CDR3 protein: CASRTGTAAYEQYF
J gene: TRBJ2-3; D gene: .; clone size: once; V gene: TRBV6-5; CDR3 DNA: TGTGCCAGCAGTTTCCTCGACAGCTACACAGATACGCAGTATTTT; CDR3 protein: CASSFLDSYTDTQYF
J gene: TRBJ2-7; D gene: .; clone size: .; V gene: TRBV13; CDR3 DNA: TGTGCCAGCAGCTTAAGCCCAGTCTCCTACGAGCAGTACTTC; CDR3 protein: CASSLSPVSYEQYF
J gene: TRBJ1-1; D gene: .; clone size: once; V gene: TRBV5-1; CDR3 DNA: TGCGCCAGCAGGGTCGGGACGAACACTGAAGCTTTCTTT; CDR3 protein: CASRVGTNTEAFF
J gene: TRBJ1-2; D gene: .; clone size: .; V gene: TRBV28; CDR3 DNA: TGTGCCAGCCGGGGCGGGGCGTGGACTAACTATGGCTACACCTTC; CDR3 protein: CASRGGAWTNYGYTF
J gene: TRBJ1-2; D gene: .; clone size: .; V gene: TRBV4-3; CDR3 DNA: TGCGCCAGCAGCCAAGATGTCCGGGGACCCTTACATCGACATGGCTACACCTTC; CDR3 protein: CASSQDVRGPLHRHGYTF
J gene: TRBJ2-3; D gene: TRBD2; clone size: .; V gene: TRBV9; CDR3 DNA: TGTGCCAGCAGCGTTAGCAGGACTAGCGGGGACACAGATACGCAGTATTTT; CDR3 protein: CASSVSRTSGDTDTQYF
J gene: TRBJ2-1; D gene: .; clone size: .; V gene: TRBV9; CDR3 DNA: TGTGCCAGCAGCGTAGTTTCCAGGGGAAGTCACAATGAGCAGTTCTTC; CDR3 protein: CASSVVSRGSHNEQFF
J gene: TRBJ1-2; D gene: .; clone size: .; V gene: TRBV9; CDR3 DNA: TGTGCCAGCAACATCGAAGGTTATGGCTACACCTTC; CDR3 protein: CASNIEGYGYTF
J gene: TRBJ1-1; D gene: .; clone size: .; V gene: TRBV5-4; CDR3 DNA: TGTGCCAGCAGCGACGGGTTCTCTGAAGCTTTCTTT; CDR3 protein: CASSDGFSEAFF
J gene: TRBJ2-2; D gene: .; clone size: .; V gene: TRBV6-6; CDR3 DNA: TGTGCCAGCAGCACCGGGGGTAGATCAACCGGGGAGCTGTTTTTT; CDR3 protein: CASSTGGRSTGELFF
J gene: TRBJ1-2; D gene: .; clone size: .; V gene: TRBV19; CDR3 DNA: TGTGCCAGTAGTATACCTTTAAGAAAGTTCTATGGCTACACCTTC; CDR3 protein: CASSIPLRKFYGYTF
J gene: TRBJ1-1; D gene: .; clone size: .; V gene: TRBV7-8; CDR3 DNA: TGTGCCAGCAGCACCGAAAGGGGGAACACTGAAGCTTTCTTT; CDR3 protein: CASSTERGNTEAFF
J gene: TRBJ2-2; D gene: TRBD1; clone size: .; V gene: TRBV7-6; CDR3 DNA: TGTGCCAGCAGCTACGGACAGGGGGTTCAGGCCGGGGAGCTGTTTTTT; CDR3 protein: CASSYGQGVQAGELFF
J gene: TRBJ2-7; D gene: .; clone size: .; V gene: TRBV11-2; CDR3 DNA: TGTGCCAGCAGCTTAGGTCAAGACTACGAGCAGTACTTC; CDR3 protein: CASSLGQDYEQYF
J gene: TRBJ2-2; D gene: .; clone size: .; V gene: TRBV4-1; CDR3 DNA: TGCGCCAGCAAAATGGGCGGGGAGCTGTTTTTT; CDR3 protein: CASKMGGELFF
J gene: TRBJ2-1; D gene: TRBD1; clone size: .; V gene: TRBV28; CDR3 DNA: TGTGCCAGCAGGCCGGGGACAGGGGAAAATGAGCAGTTCTTC; CDR3 protein: CASRPGTGENEQFF
J gene: TRBJ2-7; D gene: .; clone size: .; V gene: TRBV27; CDR3 DNA: TGTGCCAGCAGTTTAACAGCCAAGGCGGCCTACGAGCAGTACTTC; CDR3 protein: CASSLTAKAAYEQYF
J gene: TRBJ1-2; D gene: TRBD1; clone size: once; V gene: TRBV5-1; CDR3 DNA: TGCGCCAGCAGCTCACTATCACCTCAGGGGGGGAGTGGCTATGGCTACACCTTC; CDR3 protein: CASSSLSPQGGSGYGYTF
J gene: TRBJ2-6; D gene: .; clone size: .; V gene: TRBV27; CDR3 DNA: TGTGCCAGCAGTCCTCTACCTGGGGCCAACGTCCTGACTTTC; CDR3 protein: CASSPLPGANVLTF
J gene: TRBJ2-2; D gene: TRBD1; clone size: .; V gene: TRBV6-5; CDR3 DNA: TGTGCCAGCAGACCCGGGACAGATAACACCGGGGAGCTGTTTTTT; CDR3 protein: CASRPGTDNTGELFF
J gene: TRBJ2-5; D gene: .; clone size: .; V gene: TRBV5-4; CDR3 DNA: TGTGCCAGCAGCTACGCGGAGACCCAGTACTTC; CDR3 protein: CASSYAETQYF
J gene: TRBJ1-2; D gene: .; clone size: .; V gene: TRBV19; CDR3 DNA: TGTGCCAGTACCTCGGGTAACTATGGCTACACCTTC; CDR3 protein: CASTSGNYGYTF
J gene: TRBJ2-1; D gene: TRBD2; clone size: .; V gene: TRBV30; CDR3 DNA: TGTGCCTGCACCCCCCTAGCGGGGGACTACAATGAGCAGTTCTTC; CDR3 protein: CACTPLAGDYNEQFF
J gene: TRBJ2-5; D gene: .; clone size: .; V gene: TRBV6-1; CDR3 DNA: TGTGCCAGCAGTGAATGGCGGACCCAAGAGACCCAGTACTTC; CDR3 protein: CASSEWRTQETQYF
J gene: TRBJ2-7; D gene: TRBD2; clone size: .; V gene: TRBV7-9; CDR3 DNA: TGTGCCAGCAGCTCGACTAGCGGGAGTTCGTACGAGCAGTACTTC; CDR3 protein: CASSSTSGSSYEQYF
J gene: TRBJ1-4; D gene: .; clone size: .; V gene: TRBV11-2; CDR3 DNA: TGTGCCAGCAGCTTAGACGGGGACGGGGGTCCCAATGAAAAACTGTTTTTT; CDR3 protein: CASSLDGDGGPNEKLFF
J gene: TRBJ2-1; D gene: .; clone size: .; V gene: TRBV6-6; CDR3 DNA: TGTGCCAGCAGTCCCAGAGGCAGGGATGAGCAGTTCTTC; CDR3 protein: CASSPRGRDEQFF
J gene: TRBJ1-2; D gene: .; clone size: .; V gene: TRBV5-6; CDR3 DNA: TGTGCCAGCAGCCCCGGGAGTAACTATGGCTACACCTTC; CDR3 protein: CASSPGSNYGYTF
J gene: TRBJ2-1; D gene: .; clone size: .; V gene: TRBV7-6; CDR3 DNA: TGTGCCAGCAGCGCCCGGGACGGCTACAATGAGCAGTTCTTC; CDR3 protein: CASSARDGYNEQFF
J gene: TRBJ2-3; D gene: TRBD2; clone size: once; V gene: TRBV6-1; CDR3 DNA: TGTGCCAGCAGTGAAGAGACTAGCAGGGCAGATACGCAGTATTTT; CDR3 protein: CASSEETSRADTQYF
J gene: TRBJ2-2; D gene: .; clone size: .; V gene: TRBV11-2; CDR3 DNA: TGTGCCAGCAGCTGGGTTACCGGGGAGCTGTTTTTT; CDR3 protein: CASSWVTGELFF
J gene: TRBJ2-2; D gene: .; clone size: .; V gene: TRBV6-5; CDR3 DNA: TGTGCCAGCAGTTACTCGGGGGAAATGAACACCGGGGAGCTGTTTTTT; CDR3 protein: CASSYSGEMNTGELFF
J gene: TRBJ2-1; D gene: .; clone size: .; V gene: TRBV28; CDR3 DNA: TGTGCCAGCAGTCCCGGAAGGACTCATGAGCAGTTCTTC; CDR3 protein: CASSPGRTHEQFF
J gene: TRBJ2-1; D gene: .; clone size: .; V gene: TRBV5-4; CDR3 DNA: TGTGCCAGCAGCCGGGACGGGTTAAGCTCCTACAATGAGCAGTTCTTC; CDR3 protein: CASSRDGLSSYNEQFF
J gene: TRBJ2-7; D gene: .; clone size: .; V gene: TRBV7-8; CDR3 DNA: TGTGCCAGCAGCTTAGCGGGACGTACCTCCTACGAGCAGTACTTC; CDR3 protein: CASSLAGRTSYEQYF
J gene: TRBJ2-2; D gene: .; clone size: .; V gene: TRBV18; CDR3 DNA: TGTGCCAGCTCACCGTTCTCCCCGGATATTTACACCGGGGAGCTGTTTTTT; CDR3 protein: CASSPFSPDIYTGELFF
J gene: TRBJ2-7; D gene: .; clone size: .; V gene: TRBV27; CDR3 DNA: TGTGCCAGCGGGGGACTGGGCTCCCGATTGGAGCAGTACTTC; CDR3 protein: CASGGLGSRLEQYF
J gene: TRBJ2-1; D gene: .; clone size: .; V gene: TRBV27; CDR3 DNA: TGTGCCAGCAGTTTAAACAGTAATGAGCAGTTCTTC; CDR3 protein: CASSLNSNEQFF
J gene: TRBJ1-1; D gene: .; clone size: .; V gene: TRBV30; CDR3 DNA: TGTGCCTGGAGTCTCCCAGAAGTAAACACTGAAGCTTTCTTT; CDR3 protein: CAWSLPEVNTEAFF
J gene: TRBJ2-7; D gene: .; clone size: .; V gene: TRBV28; CDR3 DNA: TGTGCCAGCAGTTCTTCAGTCTCCTACGAGCAGTACTTC; CDR3 protein: CASSSSVSYEQYF
J gene: TRBJ2-1; D gene: TRBD2; clone size: .; V gene: TRBV28; CDR3 DNA: TGTGCCAGCAGCCAAACTAGCGGGAGGGGGAATGAGCAGTTCTTC; CDR3 protein: CASSQTSGRGNEQFF
J gene: TRBJ1-1; D gene: .; clone size: few; V gene: TRBV11-2; CDR3 DNA: TGTGCCAGCAGCTTAGGGGTGCATGGCACTGAAGCTTTCTTT; CDR3 protein: CASSLGVHGTEAFF
J gene: TRBJ2-7; D gene: TRBD2; clone size: .; V gene: TRBV6-6; CDR3 DNA: TGTGCCAGCAGTAACGACGGGGGGTTGTACGAGCAGTACTTC; CDR3 protein: CASSNDGGLYEQYF
J gene: TRBJ1-3; D gene: TRBD1; clone size: .; V gene: TRBV11-2; CDR3 DNA: TGTGCCAGCAGCTCCGGGACAGCGAGCTCTGGAAACACCATATATTTT; CDR3 protein: CASSSGTASSGNTIYF
J gene: TRBJ1-6; D gene: .; clone size: .; V gene: TRBV27; CDR3 DNA: TGTGCCAGCAGTTTATCCTTTTTCTCACCCCTCCACTTT; CDR3 protein: CASSLSFFSPLHF
J gene: TRBJ2-4; D gene: .; clone size: .; V gene: TRBV11-2; CDR3 DNA: TGTGCCAGCAGCCCTGTAAAGGAAAACATTCAGTACTTC; CDR3 protein: CASSPVKENIQYF
J gene: TRBJ2-1; D gene: .; clone size: .; V gene: TRBV2; CDR3 DNA: TGTGCCAGCACGCGTAAACTTTACAATGAGCAGTTCTTC; CDR3 protein: CASTRKLYNEQFF